The 2 T cell receptor beta chains given below trace back to one sample, sequenced in a study of neurological immune-mediated disorders. TCRdb analysed the 5' RACE reads with MiXCR anew, one entry per CDR3 protein. Among roughly 80,000 distinct CDR3 sequences listed, about a sixth were seen once. The material sequenced was PBMCs. The receptors come from a woman in her forties in good health.

This clonotype was detected ten times or more. The chain employs TRBV6-2 or TRBV6-3 and TRBJ2-1; D possibly corresponds to TRBD1 (6 bases). In germline, CDR1 is MNHEY, CDR2 SVGEGT. Trimming took off 6 bases at V and 3 bases at J, with 21 bases between the two ends. The CDR3 loop spans 17 amino acids. CDR3 sequence: CASRSTYSGHGYNEQFF. CDR3 in DNA: TGTGCCAGCAGAAGTACCTACTCGGGACACGGCTACAATGAGCAGTTCTTC.

At least ten counts were recorded for this clonotype. This sequence joins TRBV20-1 and TRBJ2-3, with 10 bases matching TRBD2. The CDR3 is made up of 15 amino acids. Per germline, CDR1 DFQATT and CDR2 SNEGSKA (reference sequence). J lost 6 bases, V lost 0 bases, and 6 bases had no gene match. DNA for the CDR3: TGCAGTGCTAGAGATGTAGCGGGGGGATTCGATACGCAGTATTTT. Translating it yields CSARDVAGGFDTQYF.